The rows below give T cell receptor beta chains drawn from one sample of a study of tumor T cells in aggressive B-cell lymphoma. The protocol was immunoSEQ multiplex PCR, while the TCRdb copy is restricted to in-frame clones and leaves out a portion. There are under 3,500 clones in the sample; 70% to 90% occur only once, and nearly 4% lies in the top ten. The sequencing input was tumor tissue. The receptors shown here come from an adult with diffuse large B cell lymphoma. Both conserved end residues are trimmed from each CDR3.

TRBV5-1,TRBJ2-7,ASRYGAAFSSYEQY
TRBV10-2,TRBJ1-5,ASSEGTGNRQPQH
TRBV21-1,TRBJ2-2,ASSPPGQAVGELF
TRBV6-1,TRBJ2-2,ASSGGLAGFTGELF
TRBV10-3,TRBJ2-5,AMSGTGGAGTQY
TRBV18,TRBJ1-5,ASSPGRQGYQPQH
TRBV12-5,TRBJ2-1,ASGLVRGLAGGPHEQF
TRBV14,TRBJ1-1,ASSRLQGNTEAF
TRBV6-5,TRBJ2-5,ASSYDGGMSQY
TRBV5-1,TRBJ1-2,ASSLDSADNYGYT
TRBV5-6,TRBJ2-3,ASTNLRQGPKRTDTQY
TRBV30,TRBJ1-2,AWSVIGRGPSTNYGYT
TRBV5-1,TRBJ2-3,ASSLDGGPDTQY
TRBV7-2,TRBJ1-6,ASSPGRGYNSPLH
TRBV5-6,TRBJ1-1,ASSLAPGMGTEAF
TRBV5-1,TRBJ1-4,ASSQQGSNEKLF
TRBV7-8,TRBJ2-7,ASSVLAGAYEQY
TRBV18,TRBJ1-5,ASSSLSQPQH
TRBV7-9,TRBJ2-3,ASSLDGGKDTQY
TRBV5-6,TRBJ2-7,ASSESSYEQY
TRBV28,TRBJ2-1,ASSFPTSGGEQF
TRBV11-2,TRBJ1-1,ASSLDRSTEAF
TRBV10-3,TRBJ2-5,AISEKAPGLAGGEQETQY
TRBV7-8,TRBJ2-1,ASSLSGTLIYNEQF
TRBV19,TRBJ1-3,ASSRKGNTIY
TRBV7-2,TRBJ2-4,ASSGPGQGAVLAKNIQY
TRBV29-1,TRBJ2-1,SGQGYNEQF
TRBV6-6,TRBJ2-2,ASSPPPGQDTGELF
TRBV7-9,TRBJ2-3,ASSLERFNLFTDTQY
TRBV7-8,TRBJ1-3,ASSFQTGVGNTIY
TRBV29-1,TRBJ1-2,SVGGVSYEGYT
TRBV15,TRBJ2-1,AISTWDREQF
TRBV4-1,TRBJ2-7,ASSPGGGYEQY
TRBV5-1,TRBJ1-1,ASSLTGQLEAF
TRBV28,TRBJ2-1,ASRLSGSNEQF
TRBV5-6,TRBJ1-2,ASTVTGGYGYT
TRBV19,TRBJ1-1,ASSITGYTEAF
TRBV6-6,TRBJ1-6,ASSYSAGYNSPLH
TRBV19,TRBJ1-5,ASSGRPQVIAQPQH
TRBV5-1,TRBJ1-2,ASSAGRNGYT
TRBV7-8,TRBJ1-2,ASSLVDRGTYGYT
TRBV6-5,TRBJ2-3,ATASPSGGTDTQY
TRBV2,TRBJ1-2,ASSDLDRGQEIRGGYT
TRBV5-1,TRBJ1-1,ASRGGQGGNTEAF
TRBV6-1,TRBJ1-1,ASSEAGGVSRAF
TRBV5-6,TRBJ1-1,ASSWGQVNTEAF
TRBV4-1,TRBJ1-5,ASSLGRGGQPQH
TRBV5-1,TRBJ1-2,ASRPGGSYGYT